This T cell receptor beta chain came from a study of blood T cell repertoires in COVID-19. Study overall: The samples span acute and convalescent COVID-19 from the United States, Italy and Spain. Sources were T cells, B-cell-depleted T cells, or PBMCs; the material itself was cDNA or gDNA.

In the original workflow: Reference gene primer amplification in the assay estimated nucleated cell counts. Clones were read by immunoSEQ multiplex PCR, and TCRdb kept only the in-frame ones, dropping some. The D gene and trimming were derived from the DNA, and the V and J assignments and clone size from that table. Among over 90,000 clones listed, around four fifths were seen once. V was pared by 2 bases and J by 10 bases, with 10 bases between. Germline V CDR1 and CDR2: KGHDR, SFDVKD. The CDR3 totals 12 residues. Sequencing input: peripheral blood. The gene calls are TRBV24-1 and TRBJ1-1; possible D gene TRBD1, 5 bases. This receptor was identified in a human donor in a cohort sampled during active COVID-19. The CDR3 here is CATSDYAGRAFF. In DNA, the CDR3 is TGTGCCACCAGTGATTATGCAGGGCGAGCTTTCTTT.